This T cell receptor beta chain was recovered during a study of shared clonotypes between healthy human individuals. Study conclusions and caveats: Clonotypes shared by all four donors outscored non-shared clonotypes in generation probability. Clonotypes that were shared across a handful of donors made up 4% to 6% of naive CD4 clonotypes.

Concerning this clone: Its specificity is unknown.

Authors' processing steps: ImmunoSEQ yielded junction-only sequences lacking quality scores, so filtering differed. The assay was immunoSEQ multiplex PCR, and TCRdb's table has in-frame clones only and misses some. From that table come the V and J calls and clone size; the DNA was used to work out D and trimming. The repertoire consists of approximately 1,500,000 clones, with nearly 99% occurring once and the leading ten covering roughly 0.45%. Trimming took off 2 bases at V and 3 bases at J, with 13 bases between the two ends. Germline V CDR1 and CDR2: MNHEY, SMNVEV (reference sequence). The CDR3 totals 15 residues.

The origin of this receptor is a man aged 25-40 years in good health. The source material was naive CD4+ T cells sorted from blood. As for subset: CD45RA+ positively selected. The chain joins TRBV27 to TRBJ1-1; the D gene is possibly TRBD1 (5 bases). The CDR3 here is CASSLGTAIDTEAFF. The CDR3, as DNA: TGTGCCAGCAGTTTAGGGACGGCCATCGACACTGAAGCTTTCTTT.